The clone carrying this TCR beta chain has just a few counts. The target antigen is unknown. The sample originates from a study of OX40 agonist ivuxolimab in advanced cancers. The study's findings and limits: Some patients without response likewise showed low normalized clonal expansion. Both CD4+ and CD8+ T cell populations in blood had undergone clonal expansion by week 6 at 0.1 to 3.0 mg/kg.

TCRdb's copy holds only in-frame clones and misses some; the assay was immunoSEQ multiplex PCR. The sample lists tens of thousands of clones, about 88% seen once, with 10% to 15% in the top ten. Germline V gene sequence: CDR1 MNHEY, CDR2 SVGAGI. Trimming pared 5 bases from V and 6 bases from J, leaving 16 bases between. The CDR3 is made up of 14 amino acids. The sequences come from CD4+ or CD8+ T cells sorted from blood, collected in a trial of the OX40 agonist ivuxolimab. The source is an adult with an advanced solid tumor such as melanoma, head and neck, liver or kidney cancer. The chain is built from TRBV6-5 and TRBJ1-2; perhaps TRBD1 as D (6 bases). CDR3 in DNA: TGTGCCAGCAGTCCGCAAGGGGGGGTGGATGGCTACACCTTC. It is translated as CASSPQGGVDGYTF.